The clone carrying this T cell receptor (beta chain) has ten or more counts. Genomic DNA templated the TCR beta VDJ and CDR3 profiling. TCRdb recomputed calls from the reads with MiXCR, one row per CDR3 protein. Here the sample spans a few hundred thousand distinct CDR3 sequences, approximately 56% being singletons. This record belongs to a study of CD8+CD57+ T cells in acquired aplastic anemia. Trimming took 3 bases from V and 5 from J, leaving 13 bases between them. The germline CDR1 and CDR2 sequences are SGHAT and FQNNGV. The CDR3 is made up of 15 amino acids. The V and J genes are TRBV11-2 and TRBJ2-2, with D possibly being TRBD1 (5 bases). Sequenced input: sorted CD4+, CD8+, or CD8+CD57+ T cells (not recorded which) from PBMCs. The sequence came from a human donor with severe aplastic anemia or a healthy control (not recorded which). The CDR3 here is CASSLLTVSTGELFF. DNA for the CDR3: TGTGCCAGCAGCTTGTTGACAGTTTCAACCGGGGAGCTGTTTTTT.